A single sample gave rise to the 8 T cell receptor beta chains below, sequenced in a study of blood T cell repertoires in COVID-19. TCRdb's table, derived via immunoSEQ multiplex PCR, lists solely in-frame clones and lacks some. The sample consists of under 200,000 clones, approximately 81% of them appearing once. The sample was peripheral blood. The receptors originated from a woman aged 55-70 years with COVID-19, enrolled during active disease.

The CDR3 is CASSSDRTLKLFF. The CDR3 DNA sequence: TGTGCCAGCAGCTCCGACAGGACCCTAAAACTGTTTTTT. The J gene is TRBJ1-4, the V gene TRBV7-9; TRBD1 might be the D (6 bases). Germline loops: CDR1 SEHNR, CDR2 FQNEAQ (reference sequence). This CDR3 has 13 amino acids. Trimming took off 4 bases at V and 10 bases at J, with 13 bases between the two ends.

The chain combines TRBV18 with TRBJ2-3, with a possible D match to TRBD2 (6 bases). Trimming took off 3 bases at V and 1 base at J, with 14 bases between the two ends. The CDR3 spans 16 residues. Looked up from germline, CDR1 is KGHSH and CDR2 is LQKENI. The CDR3 sequence is CASSPEEGPGTDTQYF. The CDR3 coding sequence is TGTGCCAGCTCACCCGAGGAGGGCCCGGGCACAGATACGCAGTATTTT.

This chain links TRBV19 with TRBJ1-1, with D hard to call. Germline loops: CDR1 LNHDA, CDR2 SQIVND (reference sequence). V was cut by 2 bases and J by 1 base, with 11 bases left in between. The CDR3 totals 15 residues. In nucleotides, the CDR3 is TGTGCCAGTAGTATATTAGACACCTCGAACACTGAAGCTTTCTTT. Protein sequence: CASSILDTSNTEAFF.

J is TRBJ1-2 and V is TRBV6-1; unclear D gene. Deletions cut 3 bases from V and 4 bases from J, with 9 bases between. CDR3 length equals 13 residues. Germline CDR1 MNHNS, CDR2 SASEGT. CDR3 sequence reads: CASSDRVGYGYTF. CDR3 in DNA: TGTGCCAGCAGTGACCGGGTGGGCTATGGCTACACCTTC.

This chain links TRBV11-2 with TRBJ1-2; a weak D match, TRBD1 (5 bases). V lost 4 bases and J lost 3, with 12 bases in between. This CDR3 has 14 amino acids. Germline CDR1 reads SGHAT; CDR2 reads FQNNGV. The DNA for the CDR3 is TGTGCCAGCAGCTCCAGGGTTGGAGACTATGGCTACACCTTC. Translating gives CASSSRVGDYGYTF. The full variable domain, its missing parts supplied by reference TRBV11-2 and TRBJ1-2, is EAGVAQSPRYKIIEKRQSVAFWCNPISGHATLYWYQQILGQGPKLLIQFQNNGVVDDSQLPKDRFSAERLKGVDSTLKIQPAKLEDSAVYLCASSSRVGDYGYTFGSGTRLTVV.

The chain couples TRBV4-1 to TRBJ2-7; TRBD1 matches at 9 bases. The CDR3 contains 14 residues. The trim removed 3 bases at V and 7 bases at J, leaving 7 bases unmatched. The germline V gene encodes CDR1 MGHRA and CDR2 YSYEKL. The CDR3 DNA reads as TGCGCCAGCAGCCAGGGGACAGGGTGGAGTGAGCAGTACTTC. It yields the protein CASSQGTGWSEQYF.

The rearrangement joins TRBV2 to TRBJ1-5; possibly TRBD1 for D (5 bases). The V gene's germline CDR1 is SNHLY and CDR2 FYNNEI. The V gene lost 2 bases and the J gene lost 1 base, with 9 bases spanning the gap. The CDR3 is 15 residues long. The CDR3 here is CASSEFRQSNQPQHF. Here the CDR3 DNA reads TGTGCCAGCAGTGAATTCAGACAGAGCAATCAGCCCCAGCATTTT.

This clone was counted once. This chain joins TRBV27 and TRBJ2-1; 13 bases align to TRBD2. CDR3 size: 16 residues. V lost 6 bases, J lost 3 bases, and 5 bases stayed unmatched. Germline V lookup: CDR1 MNHEY, CDR2 SMNVEV (reference sequence). CDR3 region: CASRGTSGANYNEQFF. The CDR3 DNA sequence: TGTGCCAGCAGGGGGACTAGCGGGGCAAACTACAATGAGCAGTTCTTC.